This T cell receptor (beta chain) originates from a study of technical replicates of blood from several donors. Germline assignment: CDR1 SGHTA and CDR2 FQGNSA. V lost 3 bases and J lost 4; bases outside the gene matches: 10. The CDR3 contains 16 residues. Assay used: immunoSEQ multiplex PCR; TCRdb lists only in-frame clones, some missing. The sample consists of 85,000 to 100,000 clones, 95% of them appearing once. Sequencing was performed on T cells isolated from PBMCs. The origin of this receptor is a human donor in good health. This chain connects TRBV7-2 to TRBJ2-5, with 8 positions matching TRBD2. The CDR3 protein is CASSFEAGVARETQYF. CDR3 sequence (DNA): TGTGCCAGCAGCTTCGAAGCGGGAGTAGCTCGAGAGACCCAGTACTTC.